This T cell receptor beta chain was recovered during a study of OX40 agonist ivuxolimab in advanced cancers. Profiling relied on immunoSEQ multiplex PCR, and the TCRdb table lists in-frame clones only, not all of them. This table holds about 53,000 clones, about 85% found once. This CDR3 region has 14 residues. Germline V lookup: CDR1 MNHNY, CDR2 SVGAGI (reference sequence). V gave up 7 bases and J gave up 6 bases; unmatched junction bases: 5. This receptor was identified in an adult with an advanced solid tumor such as melanoma, head and neck, liver or kidney cancer. This material consisted of CD4+ or CD8+ T cells sorted from blood, taken in a trial of the OX40 agonist ivuxolimab. This chain uses TRBV6-6 with TRBJ2-3, with 12 bases lining up with TRBD2. The CDR3 is CASTLAGGPDTQYF. CDR3 nucleotide sequence: TGTGCCAGCACCCTAGCGGGAGGGCCGGATACGCAGTATTTT.